Below are 13 T cell receptor beta chains sequenced from a single sample in a study of identical twins. MiXCR, run by TCRdb on the 5' RACE reads, gives a single entry per CDR3 protein. The table records 400,000 to 550,000 distinct CDR3 sequences, roughly 24% of them present only once. This sample was shared with a second study, whose subject was T cells expressing NK-cell markers.

The sample consisted of CD4+ T cells sorted from blood. The receptors here all came from a woman younger than 30 in good health.

The chain links TRBV7-2 to TRBJ2-5; 8 nucleotides align to TRBD2. Per germline, CDR1 SGHTA and CDR2 FQGNSA. The V segment lost 5 bases and the J segment 8 bases; nucleotides outside the gene matches: 13. The CDR3 runs to 15 residues. The CDR3: CASSPGGREGQTQYF. The CDR3 DNA reads as TGTGCCAGCAGCCCGGGGGGACGGGAGGGTCAAACCCAGTACTTC.

Only a few counts were recorded for this clonotype. V and J are TRBV11-2 and TRBJ2-2, with D perhaps being TRBD1 or TRBD2 (6 bases each). This CDR3 contains 18 residues. Looked up from germline, CDR1 is SGHAT and CDR2 is FQNNGV. The germline V and J ends were trimmed by 3 bases and 5 bases, with 22 bases remaining between them. The CDR3: CASSFVPGAPPGTGELFF. The CDR3 nucleotides read TGTGCCAGCAGCTTTGTACCGGGGGCCCCCCCTGGGACCGGGGAGCTGTTTTTT.

The J gene is TRBJ1-1, the V gene TRBV10-3; D is possibly TRBD1 (5 bases). V was clipped by 2 bases and J by 4 bases, with 14 bases between them. The CDR3 length is 15 residues. Germline V CDR1 and CDR2: ENHRY, SYGVKD. CDR3 nucleotides: TGTGCCATCAGTGAGAGGGTAGGGAGGGGCACTGAAGCTTTCTTT. It yields the protein CAISERVGRGTEAFF.

The sample holds a few counts of this clonotype. The genes are TRBV11-2 and TRBJ2-3; possibly TRBD2 for D (6 bases). Germline assignment: CDR1 SGHAT and CDR2 FQNNGV. The ends were cut back, 2 bases at V and 0 bases at J, with 12 bases in the middle. This CDR3 contains 16 residues. In DNA, the CDR3 is TGTGCCAGCAGCTTACTTACCGGGACTAGCACAGATACGCAGTATTTT. Its translation: CASSLLTGTSTDTQYF.

Regarding this clonotype: The germline gene is not matched at one end of the junction; a read error may be the cause. The chain joins TRBV5-1 to TRBJ2-1; D unclear. Germline V gene sequence: CDR1 SGHRS, CDR2 YFSETQ. The CDR3 is 15 amino acids. The CDR3: CASSATSGAYNGQFF. The DNA of the CDR3 is TGCGCCAGCAGCGCCACAAGTGGAGCCTACAATGGGCAGTTCTTC.

This clonotype was observed many times. The chain combines TRBV6-1 with TRBJ2-1; 9 bases fit TRBD2. V was pared by 6 bases and J by 2 bases, with 5 bases of the junction left unmatched. The CDR3 loop spans 15 amino acids. Per germline, CDR1 MNHNS and CDR2 SASEGT. The CDR3 here is CASRPSSGAYNEQFF. CDR3 DNA sequence: TGTGCCAGCAGGCCTTCTAGCGGGGCCTACAATGAGCAGTTCTTC.

The chain has TRBV5-1 and TRBJ1-2; TRBD1 might be the D (5 bases). Germline lookup yields CDR1 SGHRS and CDR2 YFSETQ. V was shortened by 0 bases and J by 4 bases, with 10 bases between the two germline ends. This CDR3 has 14 residues. As DNA, the CDR3 is TGCGCCAGCAGCTTGGACTTGGGGGGCTATGGCTACACCTTC. Translated, it gives CASSLDLGGYGYTF. Looking up the rest from reference TRBV5-1 and TRBJ1-2 gives the full variable domain: KAGVTQTPRYLIKTRGQQVTLSCSPISGHRSVSWYQQTPGQGLQFLFEYFSETQRNKGNFPGRFSGRQFSNSRSEMNVSTLELGDSALYLCASSLDLGGYGYTFGSGTRLTVV.

This clonotype showed up just a few times. This chain connects TRBV3-1 to TRBJ2-3; TRBD1 aligns across 7 bases. CDR3 size: 14 residues. The J segment lost 2 bases and the V segment lost 4 bases, leaving 3 bases of the junction unmatched. Germline V gene sequence: CDR1 LGHDT, CDR2 YNNKEL (reference sequence). This CDR3 reads CASSRGQITDTQYF. The CDR3 nucleotides read TGTGCCAGCAGCCGGGGACAGATCACAGATACGCAGTATTTT.

The chain links TRBV4-3 to TRBJ2-7; 7 bases line up with TRBD2. The CDR3 runs to 15 residues. J was trimmed by 3 bases and V by 4 bases; bases with no gene match: 9. CDR1 LGHNA and CDR2 YSLEER come from the germline V gene. CDR3 bases: TGCGCCAGCAGCCCAATTTTGGGGGGGGGCTACGAGCAGTACTTC. Its protein product is CASSPILGGGYEQYF.

The rearrangement uses TRBV5-1 and TRBJ2-3; weak D call: TRBD2 (5 bases). Germline CDR1 reads SGHRS; CDR2 reads YFSETQ. Deletions cut 4 bases from V and 4 bases from J, with 19 bases between. This CDR3 has 16 amino acids. This chain's CDR3 is CASSLQGLARADTQYF. DNA of the CDR3: TGCGCCAGCAGCCTCCAAGGTTTAGCGCGAGCAGATACGCAGTATTTT.

The genes are TRBV5-6 and TRBJ2-3; 10 positions agree with TRBD1. This CDR3 has 13 amino acids. Germline CDR1 is SGHDT and CDR2 is YYEEEE. J lost 5 bases, V lost 4 bases, and 1 base had no gene match. CDR3 sequence: CASSRTGGDTQYF. The CDR3 DNA sequence: TGTGCCAGCAGCCGGACAGGGGGAGATACGCAGTATTTT. The entire variable domain, with the rest obtained from reference TRBV5-6 and TRBJ2-3, is as follows: DAGVTQSPTHLIKTRGQQVTLRCSPKSGHDTVSWYQQALGQGPQFIFQYYEEEERQRGNFPDRFSGHQFPNYSSELNVNALLLGDSALYLCASSRTGGDTQYFGPGTRLTVL.

This clonotype was picked up a small number of times. CDR3 region: CATSRVKTGETQYF. DNA for the CDR3: TGTGCCACCAGCAGAGTGAAAACCGGAGAGACCCAGTACTTC. The V gene is TRBV15, the J gene TRBJ2-5; D uncertain. The germline V gene has CDR1 LNHNV and CDR2 YYDKDF (reference sequence). Trimming pared 1 base from V and 4 bases from J, leaving 10 bases between. This CDR3 contains 14 residues.

The chain joins TRBV5-1 to TRBJ2-5, with 10 bases identical to TRBD2. Per germline, CDR1 SGHRS and CDR2 YFSETQ. The CDR3 sequence is 15 residues long. V lost 4 bases, J lost 4 bases, and 7 bases stayed unmatched. CDR3 amino acids: CASSPLAGRLETQYF. The CDR3 DNA reads as TGCGCCAGCAGCCCACTAGCGGGGAGGCTAGAGACCCAGTACTTC.